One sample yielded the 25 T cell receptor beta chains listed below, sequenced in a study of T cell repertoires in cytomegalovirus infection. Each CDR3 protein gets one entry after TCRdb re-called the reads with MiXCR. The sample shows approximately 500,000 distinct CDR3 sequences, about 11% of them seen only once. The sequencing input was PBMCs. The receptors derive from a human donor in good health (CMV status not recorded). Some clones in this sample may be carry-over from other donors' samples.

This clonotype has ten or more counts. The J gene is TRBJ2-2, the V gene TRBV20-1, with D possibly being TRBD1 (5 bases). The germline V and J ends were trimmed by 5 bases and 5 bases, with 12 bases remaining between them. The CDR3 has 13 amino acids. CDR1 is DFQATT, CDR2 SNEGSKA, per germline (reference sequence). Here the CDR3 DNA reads TGCAGTGCTGTGCTCCAGGGAACCGGGGAGCTGTTTTTT. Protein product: CSAVLQGTGELFF.

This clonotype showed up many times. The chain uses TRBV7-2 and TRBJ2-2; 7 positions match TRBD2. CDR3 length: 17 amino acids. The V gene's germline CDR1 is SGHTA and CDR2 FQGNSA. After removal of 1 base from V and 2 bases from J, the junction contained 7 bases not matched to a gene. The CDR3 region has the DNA TGTGCCAGCAGCTTAGGAGCGGGGACCATTAACACCGGGGAGCTGTTTTTT. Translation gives CASSLGAGTINTGELFF. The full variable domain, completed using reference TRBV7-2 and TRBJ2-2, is GAGVSQSPSNKVTEKGKDVELRCDPISGHTALYWYRQSLGQGLEFLIYFQGNSAPDKSGLPSDRFSAERTGGSVSTLTIQRTQQEDSAVYLCASSLGAGTINTGELFFGEGSRLTVL.

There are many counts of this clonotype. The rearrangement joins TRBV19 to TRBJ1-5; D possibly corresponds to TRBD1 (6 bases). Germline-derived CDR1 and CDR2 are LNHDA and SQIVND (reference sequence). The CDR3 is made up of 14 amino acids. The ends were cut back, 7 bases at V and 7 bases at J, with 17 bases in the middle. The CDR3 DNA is TGTGCCAGTAAGAGGCGGGACATTCAACAGCCCCAGCATTTT. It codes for CASKRRDIQQPQHF.

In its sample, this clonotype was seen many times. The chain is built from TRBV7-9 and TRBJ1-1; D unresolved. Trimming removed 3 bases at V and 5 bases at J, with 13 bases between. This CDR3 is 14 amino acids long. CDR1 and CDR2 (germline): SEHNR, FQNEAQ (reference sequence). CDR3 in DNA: TGTGCCAGCAGCTTGAGCAGCTCCGGGACTGAAGCTTTCTTT. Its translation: CASSLSSSGTEAFF. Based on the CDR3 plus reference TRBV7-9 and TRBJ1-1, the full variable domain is DTGVSQNPRHKITKRGQNVTFRCDPISEHNRLYWYRQTLGQGPEFLTYFQNEAQLEKSRLLSDRFSAERPKGSFSTLEIQRTEQGDSAMYLCASSLSSSGTEAFFGQGTRLTVV.

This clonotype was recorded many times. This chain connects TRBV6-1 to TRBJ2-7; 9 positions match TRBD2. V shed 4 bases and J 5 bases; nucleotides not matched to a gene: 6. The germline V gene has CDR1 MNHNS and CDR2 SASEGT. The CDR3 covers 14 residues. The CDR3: CASSAASGNHEQYF. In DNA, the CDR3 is TGTGCCAGCAGTGCGGCTAGCGGGAACCACGAGCAGTACTTC.

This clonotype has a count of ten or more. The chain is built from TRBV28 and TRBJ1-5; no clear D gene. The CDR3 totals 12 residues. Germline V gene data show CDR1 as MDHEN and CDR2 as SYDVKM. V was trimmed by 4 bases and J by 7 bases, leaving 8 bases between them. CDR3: CASSSGSQPQHF. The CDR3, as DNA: TGTGCCAGCAGTTCGGGGTCCCAGCCCCAGCATTTT. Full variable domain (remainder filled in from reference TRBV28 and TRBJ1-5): DVKVTQSSRYLVKRTGEKVFLECVQDMDHENMFWYRQDPGLGLRLIYFSYDVKMKEKGDIPEGYSVSREKKERFSLILESASTNQTSMYLCASSSGSQPQHFGDGTRLSIL.

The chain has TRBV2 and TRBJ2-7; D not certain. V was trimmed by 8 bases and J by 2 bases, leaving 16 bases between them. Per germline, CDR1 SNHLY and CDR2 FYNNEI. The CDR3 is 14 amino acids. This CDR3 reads CASFRPDGTYEQYF. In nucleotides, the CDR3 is TGTGCCAGCTTCCGCCCGGACGGAACCTACGAGCAGTACTTC. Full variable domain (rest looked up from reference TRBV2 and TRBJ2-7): EPEVTQTPSHQVTQMGQEVILRCVPISNHLYFYWYRQILGQKVEFLVSFYNNEISEKSEIFDDQFSVERPDGSNFTLKIRSTKLEDSAMYFCASFRPDGTYEQYFGPGTRLTVT.

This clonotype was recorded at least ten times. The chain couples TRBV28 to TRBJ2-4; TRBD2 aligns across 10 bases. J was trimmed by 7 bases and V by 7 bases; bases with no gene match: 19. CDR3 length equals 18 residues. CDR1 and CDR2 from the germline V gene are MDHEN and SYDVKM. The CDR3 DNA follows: TGTGCCAGCACCTTCCTCCGAGGTAGCGGGGGGATAGGGAACATTCAGTACTTC. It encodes CASTFLRGSGGIGNIQYF.

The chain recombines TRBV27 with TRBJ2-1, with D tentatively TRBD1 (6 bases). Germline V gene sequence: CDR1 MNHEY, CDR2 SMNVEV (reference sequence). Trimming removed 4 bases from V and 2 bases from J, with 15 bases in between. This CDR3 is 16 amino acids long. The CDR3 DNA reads TGTGCCAGCAGTTCTTCTAGGACAGTAACCTACAATGAGCAGTTCTTC. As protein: CASSSSRTVTYNEQFF.

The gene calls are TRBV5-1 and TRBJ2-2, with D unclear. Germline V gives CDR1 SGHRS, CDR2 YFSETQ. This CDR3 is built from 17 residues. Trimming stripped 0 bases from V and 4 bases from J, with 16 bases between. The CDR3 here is CASSLDRFPTLTGELFF. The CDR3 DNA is TGCGCCAGCAGCTTGGATCGGTTCCCGACGCTCACCGGGGAGCTGTTTTTT.

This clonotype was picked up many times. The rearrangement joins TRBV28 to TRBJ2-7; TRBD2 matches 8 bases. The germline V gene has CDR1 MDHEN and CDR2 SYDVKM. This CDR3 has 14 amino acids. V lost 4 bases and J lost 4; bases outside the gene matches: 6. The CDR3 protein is CASSSSSGLYEQYF. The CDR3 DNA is TGTGCCAGCAGTTCGTCTAGCGGGCTATACGAGCAGTACTTC.

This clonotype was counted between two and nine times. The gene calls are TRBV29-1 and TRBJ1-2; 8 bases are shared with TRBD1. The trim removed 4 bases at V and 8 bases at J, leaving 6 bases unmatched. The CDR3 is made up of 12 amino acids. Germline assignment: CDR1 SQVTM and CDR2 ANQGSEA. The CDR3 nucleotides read TGCAGCGTTGCCAACAGGGGGGGCGGCTACACCTTC. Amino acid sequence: CSVANRGGGYTF.

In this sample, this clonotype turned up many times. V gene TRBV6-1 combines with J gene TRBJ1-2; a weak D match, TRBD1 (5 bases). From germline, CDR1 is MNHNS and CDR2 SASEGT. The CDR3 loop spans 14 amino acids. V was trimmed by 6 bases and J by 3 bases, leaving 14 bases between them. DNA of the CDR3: TGTGCCAGCAGCTCCGCAGTGGGGGACTATGGCTACACCTTC. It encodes CASSSAVGDYGYTF.

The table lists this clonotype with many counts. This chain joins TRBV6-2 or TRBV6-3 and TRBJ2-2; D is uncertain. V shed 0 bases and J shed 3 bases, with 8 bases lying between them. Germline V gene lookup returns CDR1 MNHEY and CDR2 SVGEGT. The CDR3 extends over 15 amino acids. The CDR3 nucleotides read TGTGCCAGCAGTTACTCAGAAACTTACACCGGGGAGCTGTTTTTT. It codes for CASSYSETYTGELFF.

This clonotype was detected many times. CDR3 sequence: CASSLAELYNEQFF. The CDR3 DNA follows: TGTGCCAGCAGCTTAGCGGAGCTATACAATGAGCAGTTCTTC. This chain joins TRBV7-9 and TRBJ2-1; D unclear. The CDR3 is 14 amino acids. Trimming took off 0 bases at V and 4 bases at J, with 7 bases between the two ends. CDR1 is SEHNR, CDR2 FQNEAQ, per germline (reference sequence).

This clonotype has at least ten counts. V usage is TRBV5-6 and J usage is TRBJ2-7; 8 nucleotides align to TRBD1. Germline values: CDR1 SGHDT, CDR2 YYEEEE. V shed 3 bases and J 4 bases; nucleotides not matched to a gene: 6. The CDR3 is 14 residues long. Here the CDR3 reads CASSWAGTGYEQYF. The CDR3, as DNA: TGTGCCAGCAGCTGGGCCGGGACAGGATACGAGCAGTACTTC.

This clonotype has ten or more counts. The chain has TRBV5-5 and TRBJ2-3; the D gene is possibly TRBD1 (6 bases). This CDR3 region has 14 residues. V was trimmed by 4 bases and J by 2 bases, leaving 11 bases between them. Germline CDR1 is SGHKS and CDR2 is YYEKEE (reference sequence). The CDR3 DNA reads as TGTGCCAGCAGCACCGGACAGCTCACAGATACGCAGTATTTT. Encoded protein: CASSTGQLTDTQYF.

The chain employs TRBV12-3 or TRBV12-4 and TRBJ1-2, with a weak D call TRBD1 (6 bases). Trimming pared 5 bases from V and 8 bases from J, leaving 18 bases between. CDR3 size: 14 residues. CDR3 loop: CASSPGYRAGGYTF. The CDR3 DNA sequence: TGTGCCAGCAGTCCAGGGTACAGGGCGGGGGGCTACACCTTC.

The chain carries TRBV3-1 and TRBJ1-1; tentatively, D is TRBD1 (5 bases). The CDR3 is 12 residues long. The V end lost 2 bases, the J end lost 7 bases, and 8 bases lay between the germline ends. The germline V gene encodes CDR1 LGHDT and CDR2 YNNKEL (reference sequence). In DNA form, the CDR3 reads TGTGCCAGCAGCCAACTGGGGGATGAAGCTTTCTTT. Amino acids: CASSQLGDEAFF.

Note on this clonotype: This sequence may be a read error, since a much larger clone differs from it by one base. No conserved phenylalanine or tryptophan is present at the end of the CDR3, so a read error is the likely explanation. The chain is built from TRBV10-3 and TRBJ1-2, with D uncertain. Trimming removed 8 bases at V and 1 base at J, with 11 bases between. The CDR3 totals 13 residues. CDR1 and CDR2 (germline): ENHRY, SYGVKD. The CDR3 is CAIGPVLNYGYTS. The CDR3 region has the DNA TGTGCCATCGGGCCAGTTCTTAACTATGGCTACACCTCC.

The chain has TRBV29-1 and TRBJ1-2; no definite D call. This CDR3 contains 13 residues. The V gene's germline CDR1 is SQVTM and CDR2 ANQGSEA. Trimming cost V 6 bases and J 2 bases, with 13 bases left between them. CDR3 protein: CSVALDGNYGYTF. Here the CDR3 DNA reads TGCAGCGTGGCCTTGGACGGAAACTATGGCTACACCTTC.

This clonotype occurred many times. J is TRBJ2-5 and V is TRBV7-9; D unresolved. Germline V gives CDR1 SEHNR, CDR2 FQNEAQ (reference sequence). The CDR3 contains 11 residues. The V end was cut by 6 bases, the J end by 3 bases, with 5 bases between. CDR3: CASRQEETQYF. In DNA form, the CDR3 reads TGTGCCAGCAGACAAGAAGAGACCCAGTACTTC. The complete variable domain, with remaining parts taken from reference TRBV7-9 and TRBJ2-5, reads DTGVSQNPRHKITKRGQNVTFRCDPISEHNRLYWYRQTLGQGPEFLTYFQNEAQLEKSRLLSDRFSAERPKGSFSTLEIQRTEQGDSAMYLCASRQEETQYFGPGTRLLVL.

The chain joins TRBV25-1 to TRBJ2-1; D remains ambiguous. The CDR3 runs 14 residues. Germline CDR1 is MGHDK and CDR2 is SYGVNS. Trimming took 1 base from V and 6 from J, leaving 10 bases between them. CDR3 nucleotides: TGTGCCAGCAGTGAATCGCGTTTTGCCAATGAGCAGTTCTTC. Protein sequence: CASSESRFANEQFF.

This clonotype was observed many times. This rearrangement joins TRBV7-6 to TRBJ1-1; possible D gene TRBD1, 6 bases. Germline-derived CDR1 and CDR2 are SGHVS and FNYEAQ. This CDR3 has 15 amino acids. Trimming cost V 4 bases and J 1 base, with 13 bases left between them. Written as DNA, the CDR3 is TGTGCCAGCAGCTGGCTCGGGACACAGAACACTGAAGCTTTCTTT. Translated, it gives CASSWLGTQNTEAFF.

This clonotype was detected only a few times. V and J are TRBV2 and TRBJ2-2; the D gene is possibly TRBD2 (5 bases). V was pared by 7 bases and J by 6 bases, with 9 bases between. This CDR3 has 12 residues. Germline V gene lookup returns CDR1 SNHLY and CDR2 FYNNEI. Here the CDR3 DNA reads TGTGCCAGCACAGAGGGTCCCGGGGAGCTGTTTTTT. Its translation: CASTEGPGELFF.